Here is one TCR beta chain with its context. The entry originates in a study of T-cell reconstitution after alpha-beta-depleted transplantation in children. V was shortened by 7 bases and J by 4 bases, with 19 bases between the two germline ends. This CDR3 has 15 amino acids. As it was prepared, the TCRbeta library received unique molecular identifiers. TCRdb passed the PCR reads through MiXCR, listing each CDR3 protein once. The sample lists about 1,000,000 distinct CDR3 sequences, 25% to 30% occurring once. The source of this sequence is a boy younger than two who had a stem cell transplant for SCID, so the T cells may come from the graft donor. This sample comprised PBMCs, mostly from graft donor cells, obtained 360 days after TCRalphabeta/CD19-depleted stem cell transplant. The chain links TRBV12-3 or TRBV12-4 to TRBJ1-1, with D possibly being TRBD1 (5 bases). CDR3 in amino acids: CASKVGGKSFTEAFF. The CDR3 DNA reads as TGTGCCAGCAAAGTTGGGGGGAAAAGCTTCACTGAAGCTTTCTTT.